A selection of T cell receptor beta chains follows, all from one sample in a study of blood T cell repertoires in COVID-19. TCRdb keeps only in-frame clones here, not all; method: immunoSEQ multiplex PCR. The table records approximately 300,000 clones, approximately 92% of them present only once. Sequencing input: peripheral blood. The receptors here all came from a woman aged 30 to 39 with COVID-19, enrolled during active disease. The CDR3 runs from the conserved cysteine through the conserved F or W. A D gene is named only where the DNA matches it firmly. The size of a clone is reported for some rows only, either as once, few or many, or as a class for expanded clones.

d_call | j_call | clone_size | v_call | cdr3_nt | cdr3_aa
- | TRBJ1-2 | - | TRBV30 | TGTGCCTGGAGTGTAGACCTTGGCGAGGGTCGGGGCTACACCTTC | CAWSVDLGEGRGYTF
- | TRBJ2-7 | - | TRBV7-9 | TGTGCCAGCAGCTTAGGGACTGGCCCCCGTGAGCAGTACTTC | CASSLGTGPREQYF
- | TRBJ1-5 | - | TRBV15 | TGTGCCACCAGCGGGTATTTCCAGGGTTCAGGTCAGCCCCAGCATTTT | CATSGYFQGSGQPQHF
- | TRBJ1-6 | - | TRBV30 | TGTGCCTGGAGTGTATACGGGACCTATAATTCACCCCTCCACTTT | CAWSVYGTYNSPLHF
TRBD1 | TRBJ2-7 | - | TRBV28 | TGTGCCAGCACTCAACCGACAGGGGAGGAGCAGTACTTC | CASTQPTGEEQYF
- | TRBJ2-5 | - | TRBV28 | TGTGCCAGCAGTTCTATGGCTCTCGGGGAGAGGAGAGAGACCCAGTACTTC | CASSSMALGERRETQYF
TRBD1 | TRBJ1-1 | - | TRBV6-4 | TGTGCCAGCCGGGACAGGGCGGGATACACTGAAGCTTTCTTT | CASRDRAGYTEAFF
- | TRBJ2-7 | - | TRBV30 | TGTGCCTGGAGTCCTACTACCTACGAGCAGTACTTC | CAWSPTTYEQYF
- | TRBJ1-2 | - | TRBV7-9 | TGTGCCAGCAGCTTACTGGGGCCCGTTAACTATGGCTACACCTTC | CASSLLGPVNYGYTF
- | TRBJ2-7 | - | TRBV4-1 | TGCGCCAGCAGCCAACTTTTGACTTATGCCTACGAGCAGTACTTC | CASSQLLTYAYEQYF
TRBD1 | TRBJ1-4 | - | TRBV5-1 | TGCGCCAGCCGCCGTACAGGGGGAGATGAAAAACTGTTTTTT | CASRRTGGDEKLFF
- | TRBJ1-5 | - | TRBV20-1 | TGCAGTGCTAGTAAAGGGGTAACCAATCAGCCCCAGCATTTT | CSASKGVTNQPQHF
- | TRBJ1-5 | - | TRBV7-9 | TGTGCCAGCAGCTCTCCCTATCAGCCCCAGCATTTT | CASSSPYQPQHF
- | TRBJ1-1 | - | TRBV6-5 | TGTGCCAGCAGTCGACACAGGGTTGGAGCTTTCTTT | CASSRHRVGAFF
- | TRBJ1-2 | - | TRBV29-1 | TGCAGCGTTGCGACCTCGGGGGGCGGATATGGCTACACCTTC | CSVATSGGGYGYTF
- | TRBJ2-5 | - | TRBV7-9 | TGTGCCAGCAGCTTAAGCGGCGGGCTCCAAGAGACCCAGTACTTC | CASSLSGGLQETQYF
- | TRBJ1-1 | - | TRBV19 | TGTGCCAGTCGGGACACTGAAGCTTTCTTT | CASRDTEAFF
TRBD1 | TRBJ1-3 | once | TRBV30 | TGTGCCTGGTGTACAGGGGTTTTAGGAAACACCATATATTTT | CAWCTGVLGNTIYF
TRBD2 | TRBJ2-1 | - | TRBV11-2 | TGTGCCAGCAGCGAGGGACTAGCGGGAGTGAATGAGCAGTTCTTC | CASSEGLAGVNEQFF
- | TRBJ1-2 | - | TRBV24-1 | TGTGCCACCAGTGGGGGGGTGAAGGGGTTCGATGGCTACACCTTC | CATSGGVKGFDGYTF
- | TRBJ1-5 | - | TRBV30 | TGTGCCTGGAGCCCCGGGTCAGGGGGCAATCAGCCCCAGCATTTT | CAWSPGSGGNQPQHF
- | TRBJ1-1 | - | TRBV19 | TGTGCCAGTAGTCTCAGTAACACTGAAGCTTTCTTT | CASSLSNTEAFF
TRBD1 | TRBJ1-2 | once | TRBV4-1 | TGCGCCAGCAGCTATGATCAGGGGGACTATGGCTACACCTTC | CASSYDQGDYGYTF
TRBD1 | TRBJ1-4 | - | TRBV2 | TGTGCCAGCAGTGAAGGGAGGACAGGGACAGAAAAACTGTTTTTT | CASSEGRTGTEKLFF
- | TRBJ2-3 | few | TRBV27 | TGTGCCAGGCAACATTCCCTCACAGATACGCAGTATTTT | CARQHSLTDTQYF
TRBD2 | TRBJ2-1 | - | TRBV3-1/TRBV3-2 | TGTGCCAGCAGCCAACCCGGGACTAGCAGCTACAATGAGCAGTTCTTC | CASSQPGTSSYNEQFF
- | TRBJ2-1 | - | TRBV2 | TGTGCCAGCAGACGCGGCGAGCAGTTCTTC | CASRRGEQFF
TRBD2 | TRBJ2-1 | - | TRBV9 | TGTGCCAGCACCTATTCGGCGGGAGCGGGAGAGCAGTTCTTC | CASTYSAGAGEQFF
- | TRBJ1-4 | - | TRBV7-9 | TGTGCCAGCAGCTTAGCAGGAGGGGCGGGTGAAAAACTGTTTTTT | CASSLAGGAGEKLFF
TRBD1 | TRBJ1-3 | - | TRBV10-2 | TGCGCCAGCAGCTTGGACAGGTCTGGAAACACCATATATTTT | CASSLDRSGNTIYF
- | TRBJ2-3 | few | TRBV28 | TGTGCCAGCAGCCGACTAGACAGGGTTACAGATACGCAGTATTTT | CASSRLDRVTDTQYF
TRBD1 | TRBJ1-2 | - | TRBV6-2/TRBV6-3 | TGTGCCAGCAGTCGCCCGGGACAGGGGTGGTATGGCTACACCTTC | CASSRPGQGWYGYTF
TRBD1 | TRBJ2-2 | - | TRBV9 | TGTGCCAGCAGCATTCCAACCGGGACAGAGAGCGCTGCGGACACCGGGGAGCTGTTTTTT | CASSIPTGTESAADTGELFF
- | TRBJ2-7 | - | TRBV20-1 | TGCAGCCCAACACCCTCCTACGAGCAGTACTTC | CSPTPSYEQYF
- | TRBJ1-5 | - | TRBV2 | TGTGCCAGCAGGAAGGGGGTTGGTTTCAATCAGCCCCAGCATTTT | CASRKGVGFNQPQHF
TRBD2 | TRBJ2-5 | - | TRBV5-8 | TGTGCCAGCCCCTCGGTGGGACTAGGGCCCCGGGAGACCCAGTACTTC | CASPSVGLGPRETQYF
- | TRBJ1-2 | - | TRBV30 | TGTGCCTGGAGTGGAGGTCCGTCCGGCTACACCTTC | CAWSGGPSGYTF
- | TRBJ1-5 | - | TRBV10-3 | TGTGCCATCAGTGAACGGAGCAATCAGCCCCAGCATTTT | CAISERSNQPQHF
TRBD1 | TRBJ1-1 | - | TRBV18 | TGTGCCAGCTCACCTCCGGGACAGATGAACACTGAAGCTTTCTTT | CASSPPGQMNTEAFF
- | TRBJ1-5 | - | TRBV28 | TGTGCCAGCAGTCCGTCCACAGGGCCCAATCAGCCCCAGCATTTT | CASSPSTGPNQPQHF
- | TRBJ2-3 | - | TRBV30 | TGTGCCTGGAGTTATAGACTCACAGATACGCAGTATTTT | CAWSYRLTDTQYF
- | TRBJ1-4 | - | TRBV12-3/TRBV12-4 | TGTGCCAGCTCGATGCAGGTGAATGAAAAACTGTTTTTT | CASSMQVNEKLFF
- | TRBJ2-3 | - | TRBV7-3 | TGTGCCAGCAGCCTCTCCGGGTCCAACACAGATACGCAGTATTTT | CASSLSGSNTDTQYF
- | TRBJ2-3 | once | TRBV7-3 | TGTGCCAGCAGCTTATCTTCAGTAACAGATACGCAGTATTTT | CASSLSSVTDTQYF
TRBD2 | TRBJ2-3 | - | TRBV27 | TGTGCCAGCAGTTTTCTAGCGGGAGGTGGCACAGATACGCAGTATTTT | CASSFLAGGGTDTQYF
- | TRBJ2-3 | once | TRBV6-6 | TGTGCCAGCAGTTACGGGACAAACACAGATACGCAGTATTTT | CASSYGTNTDTQYF
TRBD1 | TRBJ2-1 | - | TRBV19 | TGTGCCAGTAGTATACGACAGGGGGTGCACAATGAGCAGTTCTTC | CASSIRQGVHNEQFF
TRBD2 | TRBJ2-2 | - | TRBV3-1/TRBV3-2 | TGTGCCAGCAGCCAAAGGCTAGCGGGTATCACCGGGGAGCTGTTTTTT | CASSQRLAGITGELFF